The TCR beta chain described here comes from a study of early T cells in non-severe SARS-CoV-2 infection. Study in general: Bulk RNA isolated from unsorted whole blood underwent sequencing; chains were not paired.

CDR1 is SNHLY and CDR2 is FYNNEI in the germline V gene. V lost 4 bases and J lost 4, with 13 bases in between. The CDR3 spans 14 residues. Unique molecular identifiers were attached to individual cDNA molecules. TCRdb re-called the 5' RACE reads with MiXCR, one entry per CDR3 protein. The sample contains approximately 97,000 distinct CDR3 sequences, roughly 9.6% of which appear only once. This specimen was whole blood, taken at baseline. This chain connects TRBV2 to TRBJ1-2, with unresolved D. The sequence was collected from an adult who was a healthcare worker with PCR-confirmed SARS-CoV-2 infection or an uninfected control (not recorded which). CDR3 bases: TGTGCCAGCAGTGTGAGGGTGGTTAGCTATGGCTACACCTTC. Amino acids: CASSVRVVSYGYTF.